What follows is one TCR beta chain and its context. The CDR3 sequence is 15 residues long. After removal of 2 bases from V and 4 bases from J, the junction contained 3 bases not matched to a gene. Germline-derived CDR1 and CDR2 are MDHEN and SYDVKM. The sample belongs to a study of shared clonotypes between healthy human individuals. Across the study: Used for every donor were three CD4 naive, three CD4 memory, two CD8 naive and one CD8 memory plate.

All participating donors were Caucasian adults from Nashville, Tennessee. Each cell subset's genomic DNA was divided evenly among several immunoSEQ plates. Clones were sequenced by immunoSEQ multiplex PCR, and TCRdb holds only the in-frame ones, with some missing. The sample contains some 2,000,000 clones, nearly 97% of which appear only once. V gene TRBV28 combines with J gene TRBJ2-2; 8 bases fit TRBD1. This TCR was recovered from a man in his late teens or twenties in good health. Sample: naive CD4+ T cells sorted from blood. Documented subset: CD45RA+ positively selected. In DNA form, the CDR3 reads TGTGCCAGCAGTTTAGTCACAGGGGGCACCGGGGAGCTGTTTTTT. Its translation is CASSLVTGGTGELFF.